Listed below are T cell receptor beta chains from one sample, sequenced in a study of regulatory T cells in long-lasting Graves disease. From the multiplex PCR reads, TCRdb called clonotypes with MiXCR, one entry per CDR3 protein. The sample has some 320,000 distinct CDR3 sequences, 15% to 20% seen once; the top ten hold around 37%. Sample: peripheral blood mononuclear cells (PBMCs), taken at new diagnosis, from a patient treated with antithyroid drugs. The receptors originated from a female donor with Graves disease. Each CDR3 is given with its conserved first and last residue. The order of the fields is clone size, D gene, V gene, CDR3 length, J gene, CDR3 DNA, CDR3 protein. D genes are given only for firm matches. Clone size is shown for a subset of rows, as once, few, many or a class of expanded clone.

>.|.|TRBV13|14|TRBJ2-3
TGTGCCAGCAGCTTGGGGGTAGACACAGATACGCAGTATTTT
CASSLGVDTDTQYF
>many|TRBD2|TRBV12-3/TRBV12-4|15|TRBJ2-3
TGTGCCAGCAGACTAGCGGGAGTAGTTGGGGATACGCAGTATTTT
CASRLAGVVGDTQYF
>many|TRBD2|TRBV11-2|15|TRBJ2-1
TGTGCCAGCAGCTCCGGACTAGCGGGAGGAAATGAGCAGTTCTTC
CASSSGLAGGNEQFF
>many|.|TRBV19|13|TRBJ1-1
TGTGCCAGCAGCTTTGACAGCAACACTGAAGCTTTCTTT
CASSFDSNTEAFF
>.|.|TRBV7-3|14|TRBJ1-1
TGTGCCAGCAGCCTCGACAATATAAACACTGAAGCTTTCTTT
CASSLDNINTEAFF
>many|TRBD1|TRBV30|13|TRBJ1-2
TGTGCCTGGAGTCGGACAGGACCCTATGGCTACACCTTC
CAWSRTGPYGYTF
>many|.|TRBV30|14|TRBJ2-5
TGTGCCTGGAGTGTACAAGGGGGTCGAGAGACCCAGTACTTC
CAWSVQGGRETQYF
>.|TRBD1|TRBV7-9|16|TRBJ1-4
TGTGCCAGCAGCTCCATGGACAGGGTCGATGGCGAAAAACTGTTTTTT
CASSSMDRVDGEKLFF
>few|.|TRBV9|14|TRBJ2-7
TGTGCCAGCAGCGTAGGCTTCAATACCCACGAGCAGTACTTC
CASSVGFNTHEQYF
>many|TRBD1|TRBV3-1|16|TRBJ2-7
TGTGCCAGCAGCCAACGAAAGGGGGACAGCCCCTACGAGCAGTACTTC
CASSQRKGDSPYEQYF
>many|.|TRBV2|13|TRBJ2-3
TGTGCCAGCAGGGGAGCGGGCGGGGATACGCAGTATTTT
CASRGAGGDTQYF
>.|.|TRBV5-1|14|TRBJ1-4
TGCGCCAGCAGCTTTGGCGGGGACGGTGAAAAACTGTTTTTT
CASSFGGDGEKLFF
>many|.|TRBV5-1|13|TRBJ2-7
TGCGCCAGCAGCTTGGCCGGGGTGAGCGAGCAGTACTTC
CASSLAGVSEQYF
>few|.|TRBV13|12|TRBJ2-7
TGTGCCAGCAGCGTATGGGGGGTCGGGCAGTACTTC
CASSVWGVGQYF
>many|.|TRBV11-3|14|TRBJ1-1
TGTGCCAGCAGCCAGGGCGGGGCGCGGACTGAAGCTTTCTTT
CASSQGGARTEAFF
>many|.|TRBV12-3/TRBV12-4|13|TRBJ2-3
TGTGCCAGCAGCCCGCCTCCCACAGATACGCAGTATTTT
CASSPPPTDTQYF
>many|TRBD2|TRBV27|12|TRBJ2-5
TGTGCCAGCAGAAGCGGGAGGGAGACCCAGTACTTC
CASRSGRETQYF
>many|TRBD2|TRBV27|15|TRBJ2-1
TGTGCCAGCGGGTCACGCGGGAGCAAGTACAATGAGCAGTTCTTC
CASGSRGSKYNEQFF
>.|.|TRBV19|16|TRBJ2-1
TGTGCCAGTAGTACACCTAGCGTTTATCCCCCCCATGAGCAGTTCTTC
CASSTPSVYPPHEQFF
>many|.|TRBV24-1|13|TRBJ2-7
TGTGCCACCAGTGGGCACGGGGCCTACGAGCAGTACTTC
CATSGHGAYEQYF
>many|TRBD2|TRBV19|17|TRBJ2-5
TGTGCCAGTAGTAGTTACATAGCGGGAGAAAGTCAAGAGACCCAGTACTTC
CASSSYIAGESQETQYF
>many|.|TRBV28|12|TRBJ2-1
TGTGCCAGCAGCCACACTTCGGTTGAGCAGTTCTTC
CASSHTSVEQFF
>many|TRBD1|TRBV19|15|TRBJ2-3
TGTGCCAGTAGTATAGCCAGGGGGAACACAGATACGCAGTATTTT
CASSIARGNTDTQYF
>.|TRBD1|TRBV28|15|TRBJ2-1
TGTGCCAGCAGTTTGTTAGGACAGGTATACAATGAGCAGTTCTTC
CASSLLGQVYNEQFF
>many|.|TRBV12-5|14|TRBJ2-1
TGTGCTAGTGGTTCCTCCGGGACTCCCAAGGAGCAGTTCTTC
CASGSSGTPKEQFF
>.|TRBD1|TRBV7-9|17|TRBJ1-6
TGTGCCAGCAGCTTACCAGGGACAGCCTCCTATAATTCACCCCTCCACTTT
CASSLPGTASYNSPLHF
>many|TRBD1|TRBV28|14|TRBJ1-6
TGTGCCAGCAGTCCGACAGGGGGTAACTCACCCCTCCACTTT
CASSPTGGNSPLHF
>many|.|TRBV6-1|14|TRBJ2-7
TGTGCCAGCAGTGAGGGGACTTTCCAGGACGAGCAGTACTTC
CASSEGTFQDEQYF
>many|.|TRBV11-2|14|TRBJ1-1
TGTGCCAGCAGCCGGACCAACAGCCACACTGAAGCTTTCTTT
CASSRTNSHTEAFF
>.|.|TRBV6-2/TRBV6-3|13|TRBJ1-1
TGTGCCAGCAGTTACCATGAGAACACTGAAGCTTTCTTT
CASSYHENTEAFF
>few|.|TRBV5-4|13|TRBJ1-1
TGTGCCAGCAGCCGGGAACGGGCGGTCGAAGCTTTCTTT
CASSRERAVEAFF
>.|.|TRBV25-1|14|TRBJ2-5
TGTGCCAGCAGCCAAAAAGGACAGAAAGAGACCCAGTACTTC
CASSQKGQKETQYF
>.|.|TRBV12-3/TRBV12-4|13|TRBJ1-1
TGTGCCAGCAGGGGAGGGTGGGGCACTGAAGCTTTCTTT
CASRGGWGTEAFF
>many|TRBD2|TRBV20-1|14|TRBJ2-7
TGCAGTGCTAGAGTGCCGGGAGGGCCCTACGAGCAGTACTTC
CSARVPGGPYEQYF
>many|.|TRBV19|16|TRBJ1-1
TGTGCCAGTAGTGTACTTACCGGGACGGCGAACACTGAAGCTTTCTTT
CASSVLTGTANTEAFF
>many|.|TRBV7-9|17|TRBJ1-1
TGTGCCAGCCGACACAATCGGACAGCCTCTATGAACACTGAAGCTTTCTTT
CASRHNRTASMNTEAFF
>.|.|TRBV12-3/TRBV12-4|14|TRBJ1-1
TGTGCCAGCAGTTTAAGCTTGGGGGGGTTGGAAGCTTTCTTT
CASSLSLGGLEAFF
>many|.|TRBV30|12|TRBJ1-2
TGTGCCTGGACACCCATGGAGGTTGGCTACACCTTC
CAWTPMEVGYTF
>.|.|TRBV6-2/TRBV6-3|12|TRBJ2-2
TGTGCCAGCAGTCACGGGACCGGGGAGCTGTTTTTT
CASSHGTGELFF
>many|TRBD2|TRBV5-1|14|TRBJ2-1
TGCGCCAGCAGCTCAACTAGCGGGGTTAGGGAGCAGTTCTTC
CASSSTSGVREQFF
>many|TRBD2|TRBV29-1|16|TRBJ2-3
TGCAGCGTTAATGACCCCGGCGGGAGAAGCACAGATACGCAGTATTTT
CSVNDPGGRSTDTQYF
>few|.|TRBV6-1|16|TRBJ2-5
TGTGCCAGCAATCTCATAGGGGCTGGCGGCCAAGAGACCCAGTACTTC
CASNLIGAGGQETQYF
>.|TRBD1|TRBV24-1|14|TRBJ2-5
TGTGCCACCAGTGAGACAGGGGGGAGTGAGACCCAGTACTTC
CATSETGGSETQYF
>many|.|TRBV30|11|TRBJ2-7
TGTGCCTGGAGAGGATCCGCCAGGGTCTTGTTC
CAWRGSARVLF
>many|.|TRBV27|14|TRBJ1-6
TGTGCCAGCAGGGGGGCCTACGTACATTCACCCCTCCACTTT
CASRGAYVHSPLHF
>few|TRBD2|TRBV12-3/TRBV12-4|15|TRBJ2-7
TGTGCCAGCAGTCCGACTAGCGGGATATCCTACGAGCAGTACTTC
CASSPTSGISYEQYF
>many|.|TRBV5-1|14|TRBJ2-1
TGCGCCAGCAGCGTAGAGTACCGGGACTCCAGAAAGTTCTTC
CASSVEYRDSRKFF
>many|.|TRBV10-3|13|TRBJ2-3
TGTGCCATCAGCGGGGGACAGACAGATACGCAGTATTTT
CAISGGQTDTQYF
>many|.|TRBV28|9|TRBJ1-2
TGTGCCAGTAATGCAAGCTACACCTTC
CASNASYTF
>many|TRBD2|TRBV19|16|TRBJ2-1
TGTGCCAGTAGTACGGTAGCGGGATCGGCCTACAATGAGCAGTTCTTC
CASSTVAGSAYNEQFF
>.|.|TRBV20-1|14|TRBJ1-1
TGCAGTGCTAGAGATCCGGGGGTTCATACTGAAGCTTTCTTT
CSARDPGVHTEAFF
>.|.|TRBV29-1|11|TRBJ2-7
TGCAGCGCTCTGGTAAAATACGAGCAGTACTTC
CSALVKYEQYF
>many|.|TRBV7-2|13|TRBJ2-7
TGTGCCAGCAGCTTGGCCAAAGCCTACGAGCAGTACTTC
CASSLAKAYEQYF